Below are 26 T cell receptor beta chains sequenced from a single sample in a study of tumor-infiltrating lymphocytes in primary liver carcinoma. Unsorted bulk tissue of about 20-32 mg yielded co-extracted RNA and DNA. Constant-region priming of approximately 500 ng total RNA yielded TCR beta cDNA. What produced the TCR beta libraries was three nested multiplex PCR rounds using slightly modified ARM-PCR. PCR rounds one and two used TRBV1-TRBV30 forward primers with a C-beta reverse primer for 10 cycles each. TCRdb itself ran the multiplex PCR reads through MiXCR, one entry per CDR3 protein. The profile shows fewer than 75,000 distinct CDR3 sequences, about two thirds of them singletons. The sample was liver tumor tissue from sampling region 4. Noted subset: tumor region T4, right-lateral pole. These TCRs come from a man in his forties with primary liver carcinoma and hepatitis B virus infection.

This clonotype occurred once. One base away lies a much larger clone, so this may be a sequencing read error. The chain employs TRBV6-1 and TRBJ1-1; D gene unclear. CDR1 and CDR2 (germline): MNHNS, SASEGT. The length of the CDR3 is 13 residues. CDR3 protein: CANSDIMNTEAFF. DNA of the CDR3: TGTGCCAACAGTGACATTATGAACACTGAAGCTTTCTTT.

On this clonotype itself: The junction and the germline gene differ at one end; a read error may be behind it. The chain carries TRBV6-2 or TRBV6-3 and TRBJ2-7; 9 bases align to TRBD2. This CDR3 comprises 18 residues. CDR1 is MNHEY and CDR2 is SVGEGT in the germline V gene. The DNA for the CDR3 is TGTGTCAGCAGTTATAATACCCGAACTAGCGGGTACTCCTACGAGCAGTACTTC. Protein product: CVSSYNTRTSGYSYEQYF.

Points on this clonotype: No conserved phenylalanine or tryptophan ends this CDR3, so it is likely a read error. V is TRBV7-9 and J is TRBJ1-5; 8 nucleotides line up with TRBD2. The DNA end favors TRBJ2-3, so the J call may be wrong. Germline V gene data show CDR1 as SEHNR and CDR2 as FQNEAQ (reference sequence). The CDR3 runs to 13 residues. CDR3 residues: CASSREGNQPQYL. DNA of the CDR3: TGTGCCAGCAGCCGGGAGGGCAATCAGCCCCAGTATCTT.

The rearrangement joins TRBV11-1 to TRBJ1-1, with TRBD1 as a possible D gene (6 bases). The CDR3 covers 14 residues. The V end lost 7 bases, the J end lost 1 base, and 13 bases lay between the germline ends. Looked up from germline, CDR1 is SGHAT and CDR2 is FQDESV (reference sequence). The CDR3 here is CASTWTDSNTEAFF. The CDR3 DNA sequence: TGTGCCAGCACCTGGACAGACTCGAACACTGAAGCTTTCTTT. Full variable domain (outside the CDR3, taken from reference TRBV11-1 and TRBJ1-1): EAEVAQSPRYKITEKSQAVAFWCDPISGHATLYWYRQILGQGPELLVQFQDESVVDDSQLPKDRFSAERLKGVDSTLKIQPAELGDSAMYLCASTWTDSNTEAFFGQGTRLTVV.

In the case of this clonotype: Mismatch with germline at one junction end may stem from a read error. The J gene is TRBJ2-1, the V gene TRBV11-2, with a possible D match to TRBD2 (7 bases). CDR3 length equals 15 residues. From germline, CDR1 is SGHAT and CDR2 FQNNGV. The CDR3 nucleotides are TGTCCCAGCAGTTCTCGCGGGGGCTCCTACATGGAGCAGTTCTTC. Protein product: CPSSSRGGSYMEQFF.

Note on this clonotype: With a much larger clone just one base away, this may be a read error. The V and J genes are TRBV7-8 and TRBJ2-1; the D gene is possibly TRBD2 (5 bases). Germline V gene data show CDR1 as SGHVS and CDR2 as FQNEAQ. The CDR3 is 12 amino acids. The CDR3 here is CASSLTGNEHFF. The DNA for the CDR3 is TGTGCCAGCAGCTTAACGGGGAATGAGCACTTCTTC.

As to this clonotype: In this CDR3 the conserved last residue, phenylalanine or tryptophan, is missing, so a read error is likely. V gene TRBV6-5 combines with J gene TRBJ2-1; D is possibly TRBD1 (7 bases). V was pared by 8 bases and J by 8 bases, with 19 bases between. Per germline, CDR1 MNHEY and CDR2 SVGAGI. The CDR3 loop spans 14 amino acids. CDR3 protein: CASAKLGGGDEQFL. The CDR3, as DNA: TGTGCCAGCGCCAAGCTAGGGGGCGGGGATGAGCAGTTCCTC.

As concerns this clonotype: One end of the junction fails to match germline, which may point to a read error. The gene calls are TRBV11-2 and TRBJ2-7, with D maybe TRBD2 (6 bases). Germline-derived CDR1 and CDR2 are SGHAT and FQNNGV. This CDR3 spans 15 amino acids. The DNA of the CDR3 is TGTGTCAGCAGCTTCCTGACAGATCCGGACTACGAGAAGTACTTC. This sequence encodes CVSSFLTDPDYEKYF. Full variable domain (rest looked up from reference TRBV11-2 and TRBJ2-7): EAGVAQSPRYKIIEKRQSVAFWCNPISGHATLYWYQQILGQGPKLLIQFQNNGVVDDSQLPKDRFSAERLKGVDSTLKIQPAKLEDSAVYLCVSSFLTDPDYEKYFGPGTRLTVT.

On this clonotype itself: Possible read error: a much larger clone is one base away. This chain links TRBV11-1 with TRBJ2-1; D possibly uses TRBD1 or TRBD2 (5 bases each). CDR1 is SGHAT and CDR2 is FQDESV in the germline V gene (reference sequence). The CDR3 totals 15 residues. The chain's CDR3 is CVSSSQGPLDNEQFF. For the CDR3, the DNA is TGTGTCAGCAGCTCCCAGGGACCGCTGGACAATGAGCAGTTCTTC.

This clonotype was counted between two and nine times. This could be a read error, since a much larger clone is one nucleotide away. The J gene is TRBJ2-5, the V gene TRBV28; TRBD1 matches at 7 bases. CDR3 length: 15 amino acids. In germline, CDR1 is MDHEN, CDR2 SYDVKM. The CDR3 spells CAGSPNVGQQETQYF. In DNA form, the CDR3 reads TGTGCCGGCAGTCCTAACGTGGGACAGCAAGAGACCCAGTACTTC.

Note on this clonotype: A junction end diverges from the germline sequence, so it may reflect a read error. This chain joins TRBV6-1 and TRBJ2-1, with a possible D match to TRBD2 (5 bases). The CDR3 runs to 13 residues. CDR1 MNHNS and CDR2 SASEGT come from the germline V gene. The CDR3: CARSESLGFVQLF. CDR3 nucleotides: TGTGCCAGGAGTGAATCACTAGGGTTTGTGCAGTTATTC.

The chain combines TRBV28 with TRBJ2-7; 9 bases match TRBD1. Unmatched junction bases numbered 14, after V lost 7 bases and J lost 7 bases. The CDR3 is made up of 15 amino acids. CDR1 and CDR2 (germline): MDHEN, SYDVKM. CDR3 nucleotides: TGTGCCAGCACCGCCTATGGGACAGGGAACTATGAGCAGTACTTC. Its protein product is CASTAYGTGNYEQYF.

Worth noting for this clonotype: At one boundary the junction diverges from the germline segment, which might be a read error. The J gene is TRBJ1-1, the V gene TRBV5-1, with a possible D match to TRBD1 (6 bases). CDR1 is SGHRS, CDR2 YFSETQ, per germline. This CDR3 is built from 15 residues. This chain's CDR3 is CDSSDRPGWNTEAFF. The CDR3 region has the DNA TGCGACAGCAGCGACAGGCCTGGGTGGAACACTGAAGCTTTCTTT.

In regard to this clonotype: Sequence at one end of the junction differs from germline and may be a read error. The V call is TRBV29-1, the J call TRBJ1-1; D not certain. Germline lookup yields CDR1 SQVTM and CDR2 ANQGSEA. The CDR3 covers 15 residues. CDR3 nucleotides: TGCAGTGTTCGGACGGGGTGGGGAATGAACACTGAAGCTTCCTTT. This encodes CSVRTGWGMNTEASF.

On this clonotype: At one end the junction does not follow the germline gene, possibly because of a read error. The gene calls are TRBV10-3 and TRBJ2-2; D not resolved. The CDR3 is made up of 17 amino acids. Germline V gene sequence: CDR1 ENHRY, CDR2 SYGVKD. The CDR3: CAISEFEAESDTGELFF. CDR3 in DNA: TGCGCCATCAGTGAGTTCGAAGCCGAGTCAGACACTGGGGAGCTGTTTTTT.

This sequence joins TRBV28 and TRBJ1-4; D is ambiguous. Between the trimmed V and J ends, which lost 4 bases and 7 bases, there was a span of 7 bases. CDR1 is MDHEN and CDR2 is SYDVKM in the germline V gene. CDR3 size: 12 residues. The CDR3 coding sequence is TGTGCCAGCAGTTCCCAGAGTGAAAAACTGTTTTTT. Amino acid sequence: CASSSQSEKLFF.

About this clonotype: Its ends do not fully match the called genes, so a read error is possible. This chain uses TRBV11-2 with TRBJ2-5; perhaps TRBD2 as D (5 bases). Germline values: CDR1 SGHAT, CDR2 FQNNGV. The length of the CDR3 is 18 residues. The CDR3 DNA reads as TGTGCCAGTAGCTTAGCGAGGCTAGCCCTGGGAAAGAAAGGGACCCAGTACTTC. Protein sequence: CASSLARLALGKKGTQYF.

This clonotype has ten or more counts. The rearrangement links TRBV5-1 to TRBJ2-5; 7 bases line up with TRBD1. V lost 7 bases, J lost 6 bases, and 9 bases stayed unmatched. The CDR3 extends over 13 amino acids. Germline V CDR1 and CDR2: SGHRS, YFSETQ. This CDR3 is CASAQGNEKTQYF. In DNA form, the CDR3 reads TGCGCCAGCGCACAGGGGAACGAAAAGACCCAGTACTTC.

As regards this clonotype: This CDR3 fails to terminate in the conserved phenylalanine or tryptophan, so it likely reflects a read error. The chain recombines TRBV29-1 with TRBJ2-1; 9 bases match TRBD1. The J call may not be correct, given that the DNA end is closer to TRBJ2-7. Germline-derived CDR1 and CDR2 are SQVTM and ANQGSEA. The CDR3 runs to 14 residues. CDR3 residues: CSGIGQGTYNEQYL. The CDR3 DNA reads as TGCAGTGGGATCGGACAGGGGACCTACAATGAGCAGTACCTC.

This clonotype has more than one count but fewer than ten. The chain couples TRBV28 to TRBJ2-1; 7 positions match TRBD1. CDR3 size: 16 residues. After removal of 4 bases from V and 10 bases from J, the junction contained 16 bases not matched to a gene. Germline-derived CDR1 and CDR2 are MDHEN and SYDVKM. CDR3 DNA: TGTGCCAGCAGTTGGGGACAGATTGTACTTCGATGGGAGCAGTTCTTC. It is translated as CASSWGQIVLRWEQFF. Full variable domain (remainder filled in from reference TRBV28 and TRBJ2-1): DVKVTQSSRYLVKRTGEKVFLECVQDMDHENMFWYRQDPGLGLRLIYFSYDVKMKEKGDIPEGYSVSREKKERFSLILESASTNQTSMYLCASSWGQIVLRWEQFFGPGTRLTVL.

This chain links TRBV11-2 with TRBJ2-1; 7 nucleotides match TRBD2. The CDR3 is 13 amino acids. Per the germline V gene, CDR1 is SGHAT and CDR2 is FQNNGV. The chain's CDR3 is CASGLDRLAVEFF. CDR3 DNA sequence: TGTGCTAGCGGCTTAGATCGGCTAGCGGTGGAGTTCTTC.

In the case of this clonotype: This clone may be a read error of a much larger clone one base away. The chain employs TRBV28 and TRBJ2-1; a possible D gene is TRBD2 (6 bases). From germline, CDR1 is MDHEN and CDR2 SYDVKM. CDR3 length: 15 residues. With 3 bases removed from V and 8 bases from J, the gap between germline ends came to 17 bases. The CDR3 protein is CASSFGGRIRDEQFF. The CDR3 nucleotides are TGTGCCAGCAGTTTCGGGGGTAGGATTCGGGATGAGCAGTTCTTC.

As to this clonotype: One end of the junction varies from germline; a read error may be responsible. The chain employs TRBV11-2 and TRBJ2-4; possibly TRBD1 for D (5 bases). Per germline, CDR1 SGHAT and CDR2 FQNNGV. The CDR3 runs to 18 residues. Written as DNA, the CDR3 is TGTGCCAGCAACCCAACTGGGGCTTCCACGGTGGCCGAAAACATTCAATACTTC. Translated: CASNPTGASTVAENIQYF.

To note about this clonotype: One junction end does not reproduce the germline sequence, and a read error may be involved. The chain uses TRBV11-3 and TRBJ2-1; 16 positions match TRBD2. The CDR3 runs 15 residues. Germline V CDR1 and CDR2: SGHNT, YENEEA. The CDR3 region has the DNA TGTGTCAGCATCCCTGCCGGGACTAGCGGGAGGGACCAGTTCTTC. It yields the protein CVSIPAGTSGRDQFF.

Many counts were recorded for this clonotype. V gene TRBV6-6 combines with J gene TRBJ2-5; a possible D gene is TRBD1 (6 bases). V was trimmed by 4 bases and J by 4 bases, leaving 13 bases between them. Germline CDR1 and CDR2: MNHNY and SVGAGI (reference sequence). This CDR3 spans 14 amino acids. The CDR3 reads CASSFPNRAETQYF. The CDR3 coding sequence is TGTGCCAGCAGTTTCCCGAACAGGGCAGAGACCCAGTACTTC.

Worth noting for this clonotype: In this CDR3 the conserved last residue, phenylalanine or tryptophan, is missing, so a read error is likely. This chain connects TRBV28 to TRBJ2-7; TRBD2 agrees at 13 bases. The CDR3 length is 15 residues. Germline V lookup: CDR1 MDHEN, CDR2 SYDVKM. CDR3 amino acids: CSSGLAGASRYEQYI. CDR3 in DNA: TGTTCCAGCGGACTAGCGGGAGCCAGTCGGTACGAACAGTACATC.